One sample yielded the 6 T cell receptor beta chains listed below, sequenced in a study of blood T cells in healthy people across ages. A J-beta primer mix and a sample-barcoded 5' primer were used in a second PCR of about 7 to 12 cycles. In TCRdb, the 5' RACE reads were re-called with MiXCR into one record per CDR3 protein. The table has around 1,500,000 distinct CDR3 sequences, 28% seen once. The sample consisted of blood. The receptors come from a woman aged 25 to 39 in good health.

This clonotype came up a few times. The chain links TRBV20-1 to TRBJ2-5, with 7 positions matching TRBD2. This CDR3 is 13 amino acids long. Germline V gives CDR1 DFQATT, CDR2 SNEGSKA (reference sequence). V trimming: 2 bases; J trimming: 4 bases; junction bases outside the gene matches: 4. The CDR3 DNA reads TGCAGTGCTAGACTGGGGGGGGGAGAGACCCAGTACTTC. It yields the protein CSARLGGGETQYF.

This clonotype was counted between two and nine times. The chain links TRBV12-3 or TRBV12-4 to TRBJ1-5; maybe TRBD1 (5 bases). V shed 6 bases and J shed 9 bases, with 15 bases lying between them. This CDR3 is 13 amino acids long. DNA of the CDR3: TGTGCCAGCAGCCCCACGGGGGGATGGCCCCAGCATTTT. Encoded protein: CASSPTGGWPQHF.

The chain has TRBV5-1 and TRBJ2-5; perhaps D is TRBD1 or TRBD2 (6 bases each). This CDR3 has 19 residues. Deletions cut 1 base from V and 3 bases from J, with 25 bases between. Germline V gene data show CDR1 as SGHRS and CDR2 as YFSETQ. The CDR3 is CASSLSVPGTRGVEETQYF. CDR3 in DNA: TGCGCCAGCAGCTTGTCGGTGCCCGGAACTAGGGGGGTAGAAGAGACCCAGTACTTC.

This clonotype occurred once. J is TRBJ2-3 and V is TRBV30; D is perhaps TRBD1 or TRBD2 (5 bases each). CDR1 GTSNPN and CDR2 SVGIG come from the germline V gene (reference sequence). The CDR3 is 17 residues long. Trimming shortened V by 0 bases and J by 0 bases, and 16 bases separated the two germline ends. The CDR3 is CAWSVSWGKRSTDTQYF. DNA of the CDR3: TGTGCCTGGAGTGTATCGTGGGGGAAGAGGAGCACAGATACGCAGTATTTT.

The chain employs TRBV5-5 and TRBJ2-4; maybe TRBD2 (6 bases). The J call may be in error: the DNA end matches TRBJ2-5 better. CDR1 and CDR2 from the germline V gene are SGHKS and YYEKEE (reference sequence). This CDR3 has 15 residues. CDR3 nucleotide sequence: TGTGCCAGCAGCTTGGGACTAGTGGGAGTCGAGACCCAGTACTTC. Its translation is CASSLGLVGVETQYF.

This chain links TRBV12-5 with TRBJ2-7, with 8 bases aligning to TRBD2. The ends lost 5 bases at V and 6 bases at J; junction bases unmatched: 12. The CDR3 totals 15 residues. Germline CDR1 reads LGHNT; CDR2 reads FRNRAP. CDR3 coding DNA: TGTGCTAGTGGTAATCCGGGACTAGATTTTTCCGAGCAGTACTTC. Protein: CASGNPGLDFSEQYF.